Shown below are 10 T cell receptor beta chains from a single sample sequenced in a study of metastatic and nonmetastatic thyroid tumors. TCRdb re-called clones from the PCR reads using MiXCR. The repertoire holds about 4,500 clones, with roughly 15% as singletons. Prior to thyroid surgery, none of the patients had received any treatment. What was sequenced was adjacent normal tissue. All receptors derive from a female donor with papillary thyroid cancer or a benign thyroid nodule (not recorded which). Some clones in this sample may be carry-over from other donors' samples.

In this sample, this clone turned up a few times. This chain joins TRBV27 and TRBJ2-7; 7 nucleotides agree with TRBD1. The CDR3 is made up of 11 amino acids. Trimming removed 5 bases from V and 7 bases from J; junction bases left unmatched: 2. Germline CDR1 is MNHEY and CDR2 is SMNVEV (reference sequence). The CDR3 sequence: CASSLQGEQYV. As DNA, the CDR3 is TGTGCCAGCAGTCTACAGGGGGAGCAGTACGTC.

The sample holds a few counts of this clone. The chain carries TRBV7-8 and TRBJ1-5; maybe TRBD1 (6 bases). CDR1 and CDR2 from the germline V gene are SGHVS and FQNEAQ. The ends were cut back, 5 bases at V and 9 bases at J, with 20 bases in the middle. The CDR3 is 15 amino acids. In nucleotides, the CDR3 is TGTGCCAGCAGCCCACATCAGGGGCCCTCATTGCCCCAGCATTTT. It specifies CASSPHQGPSLPQHF.

In its sample, this clone is medium-sized. This chain links TRBV19 with TRBJ2-4; D perhaps matches TRBD1 (5 bases). The V gene lost 3 bases and the J gene lost 6 bases, with 9 bases spanning the gap. There are 13 residues in the CDR3. CDR1 LNHDA and CDR2 SQIVND come from the germline V gene (reference sequence). The CDR3 DNA sequence: TGTGCCAGTAGTATCGGGCAGGGAAACATTCAGTACTTC. Protein sequence: CASSIGQGNIQYF.

This clone has a count of ten or more. The chain couples TRBV3-1 to TRBJ2-5, with 14 bases matching TRBD2. Trimming cost V 4 bases and J 5 bases; bases outside gene matches: 0. CDR3 length equals 14 residues. Germline CDR1 and CDR2: LGHDT and YNNKEL (reference sequence). CDR3 in amino acids: CASSRTSGGETQYF. CDR3 bases: TGTGCCAGCAGCCGGACTAGCGGGGGGGAGACCCAGTACTTC.

The sample holds a few counts of this clone. CDR3 in amino acids: CANSRAGTGSNQPQHF. Written as DNA, the CDR3 is TGTGCCAACAGCCGCGCCGGGACAGGGTCCAATCAGCCCCAGCATTTT. The chain is built from TRBV6-1 and TRBJ1-5; 9 bases align to TRBD1. CDR1 and CDR2 from the germline V gene are MNHNS and SASEGT. V was clipped by 10 bases and J by 3 bases; unmatched bases: 13. The CDR3 contains 16 residues.

The chain has TRBV7-8 and TRBJ2-5; 7 bases fit TRBD2. V lost 2 bases to trimming and J lost 5 bases; unmatched junction nucleotides: 5. CDR3 length: 14 residues. The germline V gene has CDR1 SGHVS and CDR2 FQNEAQ. CDR3 in DNA: TGTGCCAGCAGCTTAATTATCGGGGGGGAGACCCAGTACTTC. Protein: CASSLIIGGETQYF. Variable domain in full (rest from reference TRBV7-8 and TRBJ2-5): GAGVSQSPRYKVAKRGQDVALRCDPISGHVSLFWYQQALGQGPEFLTYFQNEAQLDKSGLPSDRFFAERPEGSVSTLKIQRTQQEDSAVYLCASSLIIGGETQYFGPGTRLLVL.

Details on this clone: The sample contains more than one DNA sequence encoding this CDR3. The V call is TRBV20-1, the J call TRBJ1-2; D is possibly TRBD1 (6 bases). Germline CDR1 DFQATT, CDR2 SNEGSKA (reference sequence). This CDR3 has 16 residues. V was trimmed by 2 bases and J by 2 bases, leaving 18 bases between them. CDR3 sequence (DNA): TGCAGTGCTAGACCCCCCCCTGACAGGCGAAACTATGGCTACACCTTC. It specifies CSARPPPDRRNYGYTF.

This clone occurred a few times. This chain links TRBV5-1 with TRBJ2-7, with D perhaps matching TRBD2 (5 bases). The CDR3 has 15 amino acids. In germline, CDR1 is SGHRS, CDR2 YFSETQ. Trimming took 1 base from V and 3 from J, leaving 14 bases between them. The CDR3 DNA sequence: TGCGCCAGCAGCTTGACCTCAGCGGCCGACTACGAGCAGTACTTC. Its protein product is CASSLTSAADYEQYF. The entire variable domain, with the rest obtained from reference TRBV5-1 and TRBJ2-7, is as follows: KAGVTQTPRYLIKTRGQQVTLSCSPISGHRSVSWYQQTPGQGLQFLFEYFSETQRNKGNFPGRFSGRQFSNSRSEMNVSTLELGDSALYLCASSLTSAADYEQYFGPGTRLTVT.

The chain is built from TRBV20-1 and TRBJ2-2; D may be TRBD2 (5 bases). The germline CDR1 and CDR2 sequences are DFQATT and SNEGSKA (reference sequence). CDR3 length: 15 residues. Deletions cut 0 bases from V and 7 bases from J, with 15 bases between. The CDR3 region is CSARDTGSGNGELFF. Here the CDR3 DNA reads TGCAGTGCTAGAGATACGGGGTCGGGAAACGGGGAGCTGTTTTTT.

This rearrangement joins TRBV7-8 to TRBJ2-7, with 9 bases identical to TRBD1. In germline, CDR1 is SGHVS, CDR2 FQNEAQ. The CDR3 consists of 17 residues. After removal of 6 bases from V and 9 bases from J, the junction contained 21 bases not matched to a gene. Here the CDR3 reads CASRGGVRDRVSVGQYF. The CDR3 DNA reads as TGTGCCAGCAGGGGGGGAGTGAGGGACAGGGTCAGTGTAGGGCAGTACTTC.